This entry lists 4 T cell receptor beta chains sequenced from one sample in a study of T cell clonality in common variable immunodeficiency. Sequencing used immunoSEQ multiplex PCR; TCRdb keeps in-frame clones, though not all of them. This sample carries some 52,000 clones, none of them present only once. Sequenced: peripheral blood mononuclear cells. Source of these receptors: a person between 18 and 75 years old in good health.

The sample holds many counts of this clone. The read halts 3 residues ahead of the CDR3 end, with the missing end drawn from the germline J gene. V and J are TRBV7-3 and TRBJ2-3; 7 bases map to TRBD2. V lost 5 bases to trimming and J lost 6 bases; unmatched junction nucleotides: 8. The CDR3 has 14 amino acids. Germline V gives CDR1 SGHTA, CDR2 FQGTGA. The CDR3 spells CASSPGGGADTQYF. CDR3 bases read: TGTGCCAGCAGCCCCGGGGGAGGGGCTGATACG.

This clone was found many times. The read falls 3 residues short of the CDR3 end, and the missing part is taken from the germline J gene. The chain links TRBV2 to TRBJ2-7, with TRBD1 matching over 9 bases. With V trimmed by 5 bases and J by 0 bases, 2 bases remained unmatched. This CDR3 has 14 residues. Germline V lookup: CDR1 SNHLY, CDR2 FYNNEI. The CDR3: CASSTGGSSYEQYF. The DNA read from the CDR3 is TGTGCCAGCAGTACAGGGGGCAGCTCCTACGAG.

This clone was counted many times. The CDR3 extends 3 residues past the end of the read, so its final part is completed from the germline J gene. The chain is built from TRBV29-1 and TRBJ2-7; TRBD1 aligns across 11 bases. Germline V gene lookup returns CDR1 SQVTM and CDR2 ANQGSEA. V was clipped by 3 bases and J by 3 bases; unmatched bases: 1. CDR3 size: 13 residues. CDR3 in amino acids: CSVEGQGVYEQYF. The covered CDR3 bases are TGCAGCGTTGAGGGACAGGGGGTCTACGAG.

In this sample, this clone turned up many times. The CDR3 end lies 3 residues beyond the end of the read and is filled in from the germline J gene. The chain recombines TRBV5-1 with TRBJ2-1; 9 nucleotides match TRBD2. V was clipped by 2 bases and J by 3 bases; unmatched bases: 3. Germline V gene data show CDR1 as SGHRS and CDR2 as YFSETQ. The CDR3 has 15 residues. CDR3 bases read: TGCGCCAGCAGCTTATTAGCGGGAGTCTACAATGAG. Its protein product is CASSLLAGVYNE. The CDR3 reads in full as CASSLLAGVYNEQFF.